This T cell receptor (beta chain) was sequenced during a study of blood T cell repertoires in COVID-19. Measured with immunoSEQ multiplex PCR; TCRdb has only the in-frame clones, and not every one. The sample lists approximately 76,000 clones, approximately 87% occurring once. The sequencing input was peripheral blood. The TCR was taken from an elderly man in a cohort sampled during active COVID-19.

CDR3 region: CASSSGGGRPDTQYF. In DNA, the CDR3 is TGCGCCAGCAGCTCTGGCGGGGGGCGCCCAGATACGCAGTATTTT. The J gene is TRBJ2-3, the V gene TRBV5-1; TRBD2 matches at 8 bases. The CDR3 runs to 15 residues. Looked up from germline, CDR1 is SGHRS and CDR2 is YFSETQ. V lost 3 bases and J lost 4; bases outside the gene matches: 7.